A selection of T cell receptor beta chains follows, all from one sample in a study of yellow fever vaccine responses in identical twins. TCRdb reprocessed the RT-PCR reads via MiXCR and lists one record per CDR3 protein. Of 5,700 or so distinct CDR3 sequences listed, 70% to 90% were seen once; the top ten hold 3%. The sequencing here drew on T cells from blood (PBMCs), unsorted or a sorted subset (not recorded which), taken before or after yellow fever vaccination (not recorded which). The receptors were sampled from a woman aged 18-29 years who received the yellow fever vaccine. Both conserved end residues are part of each CDR3. A D gene is named only where the DNA matches it firmly. Size is omitted from some rows. Given values are once, few, many or a class for expanded clones.

clone_size	v_call	j_call	d_call	cdr3_aa	cdr3_nt
NA	TRBV20-1	TRBJ1-4	TRBD1	CSARTTGVTNEKLFF	TGCAGTGCTAGAACGACAGGGGTGACTAATGAAAAACTGTTTTTT
once	TRBV6-1	TRBJ1-5	NA	CASSPPGHRDGNQPQHF	TGTGCCAGCAGTCCGCCGGGACACAGAGATGGCAATCAGCCCCAGCATTTT
NA	TRBV29-1	TRBJ2-1	TRBD1	CSVEAGGSVNEQFF	TGCAGCGTTGAAGCAGGGGGCAGTGTCAATGAGCAGTTCTTC
NA	TRBV7-9	TRBJ2-7	NA	CASSWTVYEQYF	TGTGCCAGCAGCTGGACCGTCTACGAGCAGTACTTC
NA	TRBV29-1	TRBJ2-7	NA	CSGLDGAYEQYF	TGCAGCGGCTTGGACGGGGCCTACGAGCAGTACTTC
NA	TRBV29-1	TRBJ2-7	NA	CSVEQGGNYEQYF	TGCAGCGTAGAACAGGGGGGGAACTACGAGCAGTACTTC
NA	TRBV20-1	TRBJ1-1	NA	CSARPANTEAFF	TGCAGTGCGAGGCCAGCAAACACTGAAGCTTTCTTT
NA	TRBV10-1	TRBJ2-5	TRBD1	CASIRADRVRETQYF	TGCGCCAGCATTAGAGCTGACAGGGTACGGGAGACCCAGTACTTC
NA	TRBV4-2	TRBJ1-1	NA	CASSQVGVMNTEAFF	TGTGCCAGCAGCCAAGTTGGCGTTATGAACACTGAAGCTTTCTTT
NA	TRBV5-4	TRBJ2-1	NA	CASSLGGLPVNEQFF	TGTGCCAGCAGTTTGGGGGGACTTCCAGTAAATGAGCAGTTCTTC
NA	TRBV6-5	TRBJ2-1	TRBD1	CASSSPGQGALSLFF	TGTGCCAGCAGTTCACCGGGACAGGGGGCTCTAAGCCTGTTCTTC
NA	TRBV11-1	TRBJ2-2	TRBD1	CASSDGTEATGELFF	TGTGCCAGCAGCGATGGGACAGAAGCCACCGGGGAGCTGTTTTTT
few	TRBV6-4	TRBJ2-3	NA	CASSSGSTDTQYF	TGTGCCAGCAGTAGCGGGAGCACAGATACGCAGTATTTT
NA	TRBV29-1	TRBJ2-7	TRBD1	CSVGTGGAYEQYF	TGCAGCGTTGGGACAGGGGGGGCCTACGAGCAGTACTTC
NA	TRBV3-1	TRBJ2-2	NA	CASSTGYDTGELFF	TGTGCCAGCAGTACAGGGTACGACACCGGGGAGCTGTTTTTT
NA	TRBV28	TRBJ2-7	TRBD1	CASSLGQGKDEQYF	TGTGCCAGCAGTTTAGGACAGGGGAAGGACGAGCAGTACTTC
NA	TRBV7-1	TRBJ2-2	NA	CASTSGPHLANTGELFF	TGTGCCAGCACCTCGGGCCCACACTTGGCGAACACCGGGGAGCTGTTTTTT